This T cell receptor beta chain is drawn from a study of blood T cell repertoires in COVID-19. Study-wide context: COVID-19 samples from acute and convalescent phases originated in the United States, Italy and Spain. Sources were T cells, B-cell-depleted T cells, or PBMCs; the material itself was cDNA or gDNA.

Cohorts were determined from participant-reported clinical history. Recovery meant two consecutive negative NP/OP PCR tests, professional clearance, or resolved symptoms. V gave up 3 bases and J gave up 4 bases, with 13 bases separating them. Germline assignment: CDR1 SEHNR and CDR2 FQNEAQ (reference sequence). The CDR3 runs 15 residues. The table came from immunoSEQ multiplex PCR; TCRdb's copy has only in-frame clones and leaves some out. The sample has a few hundred thousand clones, around 89% seen once. The sample comprised PBMCs or T cells enriched from blood (not recorded which). This TCR came from a man between 18 and 29 years old who had recovered from COVID-19. The genes are TRBV7-9 and TRBJ1-3; D gene unclear. The chain's CDR3 is CASSLDGVQGNTIYF. CDR3 bases: TGTGCCAGCAGCTTGGACGGGGTACAGGGAAACACCATATATTTT.